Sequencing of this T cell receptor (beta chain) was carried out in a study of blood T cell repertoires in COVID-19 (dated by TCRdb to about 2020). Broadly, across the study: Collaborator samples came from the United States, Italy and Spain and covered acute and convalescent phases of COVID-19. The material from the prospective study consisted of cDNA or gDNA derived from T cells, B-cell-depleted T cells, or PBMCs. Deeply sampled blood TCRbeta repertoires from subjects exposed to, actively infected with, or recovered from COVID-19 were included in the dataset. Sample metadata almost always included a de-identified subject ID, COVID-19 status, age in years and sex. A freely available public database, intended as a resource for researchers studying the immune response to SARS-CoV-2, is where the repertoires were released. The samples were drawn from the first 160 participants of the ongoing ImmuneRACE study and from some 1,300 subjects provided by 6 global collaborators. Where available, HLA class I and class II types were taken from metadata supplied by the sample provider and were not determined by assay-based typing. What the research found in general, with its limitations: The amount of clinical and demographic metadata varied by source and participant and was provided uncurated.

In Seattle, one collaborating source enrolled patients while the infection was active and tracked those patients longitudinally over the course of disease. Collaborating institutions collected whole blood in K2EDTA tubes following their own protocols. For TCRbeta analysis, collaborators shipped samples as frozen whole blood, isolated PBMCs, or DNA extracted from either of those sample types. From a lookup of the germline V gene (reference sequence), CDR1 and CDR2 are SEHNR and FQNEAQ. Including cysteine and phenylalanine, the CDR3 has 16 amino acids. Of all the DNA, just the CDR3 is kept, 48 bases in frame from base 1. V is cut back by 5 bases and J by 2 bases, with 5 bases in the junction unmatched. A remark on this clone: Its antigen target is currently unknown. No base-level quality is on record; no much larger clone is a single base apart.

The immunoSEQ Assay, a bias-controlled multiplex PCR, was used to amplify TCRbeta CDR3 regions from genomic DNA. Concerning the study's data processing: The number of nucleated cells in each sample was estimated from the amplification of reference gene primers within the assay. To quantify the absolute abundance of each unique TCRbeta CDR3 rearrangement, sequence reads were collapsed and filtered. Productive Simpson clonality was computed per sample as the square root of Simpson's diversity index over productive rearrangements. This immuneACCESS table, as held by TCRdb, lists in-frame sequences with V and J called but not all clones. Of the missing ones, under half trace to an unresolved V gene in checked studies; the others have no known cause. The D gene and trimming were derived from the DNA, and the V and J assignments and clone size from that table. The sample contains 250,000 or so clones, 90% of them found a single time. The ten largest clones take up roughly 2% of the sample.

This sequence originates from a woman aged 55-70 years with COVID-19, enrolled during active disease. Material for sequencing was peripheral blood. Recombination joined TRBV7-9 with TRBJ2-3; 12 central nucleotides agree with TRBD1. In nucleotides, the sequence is TGTGCCAGCAGCGACCGGGACAGGGGGCCCACAGATACGCAGTATTTT. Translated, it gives CASSDRDRGPTDTQYF.